What follows describes a single T cell receptor (beta chain). This sample is drawn from a study of blood T cell repertoires in COVID-19. On the study more broadly: Sources were T cells, B-cell-depleted T cells, or PBMCs; the material itself was cDNA or gDNA.

TCRdb keeps only in-frame clones here, not all; method: immunoSEQ multiplex PCR. This sample has about 150,000 clones, with roughly four fifths found just once. Trimming left V 6 bases short and J 1 base short, with 18 bases between. Germline V gene lookup returns CDR1 KGHSH and CDR2 LQKENI. The CDR3 is 16 amino acids. The gene calls are TRBV18 and TRBJ1-1, with D possibly TRBD1 on 6 matching bases. The sample taken for sequencing was peripheral blood. This TCR was recovered from a human donor with acute or convalescent COVID-19. The donor label of this sample is uncertain. In DNA form, the CDR3 reads TGTGCCAGCTCCTCCCACTCAGGGGCTGGGAACACTGAAGCTTTCTTT. Residues: CASSSHSGAGNTEAFF.